This T cell receptor beta chain was sequenced for a study of cytomegalovirus exposure and HLA in healthy donors. 60 Vbeta and 13 Jbeta primers were used in PCR. The method was immunoSEQ multiplex PCR; TCRdb's version includes in-frame clones alone and lacks a portion of them. The sample lists about 110,000 clones, roughly four fifths occurring once. The CDR3 runs to 14 residues. The V gene lost 8 bases and the J gene lost 2 bases, with 12 bases spanning the gap. Germline V gives CDR1 MDHEN, CDR2 SYDVKM. Material: PBMCs. The TCR sequence derives from a man aged 40-49 years in good health and CMV-seronegative. The V call is TRBV28, the J call TRBJ1-4; the D gene is possibly TRBD1 (6 bases). For the CDR3, the DNA is TGTGCCAGCCATGGGGGCGGCACTAATGAAAAACTGTTTTTT. Translating it yields CASHGGGTNEKLFF.